One sample yielded the 25 T cell receptor beta chains listed below, sequenced in a study of PD-1 blockade in classical Hodgkin lymphoma. Documented time point: cycle 4 day 1 (C4D1), after less than 7 weeks of nivolumab. Every patient experienced relapse after autologous stem cell transplantation, and brentuximab vedotin exposure varied. TCRdb's table, derived via immunoSEQ multiplex PCR, lists solely in-frame clones and lacks some. The sample consists of some 90,000 clones, 65% to 85% of them appearing once. Here the sequenced sample was peripheral blood mononuclear cells (PBMCs), taken before the fourth cycle of nivolumab. These receptor sequences come from a human donor with classical Hodgkin lymphoma.

The gene calls are TRBV7-8 and TRBJ2-7, with 8 bases identical to TRBD1. The CDR3 runs to 16 residues. Germline CDR1 is SGHVS and CDR2 is FQNEAQ. V lost 5 bases, J lost 3 bases, and 12 bases stayed unmatched. The CDR3 spells CASSLGADRVHYEQYF. In DNA form, the CDR3 reads TGTGCCAGCAGCCTGGGTGCGGACAGGGTCCACTACGAGCAGTACTTC.

V is TRBV30 and J is TRBJ1-2, with D unresolved. The V end was cut by 3 bases, the J end by 6 bases, with 8 bases between. CDR3 length: 11 residues. The germline CDR1 and CDR2 sequences are GTSNPN and SVGIG (reference sequence). The CDR3 loop reads CAWRGKNGYTF. CDR3 nucleotides: TGTGCCTGGAGAGGGAAGAATGGCTACACCTTC.

The V call is TRBV18, the J call TRBJ2-5; D gene unclear. V was cut by 2 bases and J by 3 bases, with 4 bases left in between. The CDR3 runs to 12 residues. The germline CDR1 and CDR2 sequences are KGHSH and LQKENI. CDR3 in amino acids: CASSPREETQYF. The CDR3, as DNA: TGTGCCAGCTCACCAAGGGAAGAGACCCAGTACTTC.

The chain joins TRBV15 to TRBJ2-3; 7 bases map to TRBD2. Trimming at V came to 5 bases and at J to 6 bases, leaving 14 bases not matched to a gene. The CDR3 consists of 16 residues. Germline V gene sequence: CDR1 LNHNV, CDR2 YYDKDF (reference sequence). The CDR3 nucleotides are TGTGCCACCAGCTCCACGGTAGCGGGTATCGGGGATACGCAGTATTTT. Translation gives CATSSTVAGIGDTQYF.

This chain connects TRBV7-2 to TRBJ2-3; a weak D match, TRBD1 (6 bases). V was trimmed by 4 bases and J by 0 bases, leaving 11 bases between them. Germline V gene lookup returns CDR1 SGHTA and CDR2 FQGNSA. This CDR3 comprises 15 residues. CDR3 residues: CASSSQGRSTDTQYF. The CDR3 DNA reads as TGTGCCAGCAGCTCACAGGGACGGAGCACAGATACGCAGTATTTT.

The gene calls are TRBV11-2 and TRBJ2-3, with 7 bases fitting TRBD2. Trimming cost V 1 base and J 5 bases; bases outside gene matches: 9. CDR1 is SGHAT and CDR2 is FQNNGV in the germline V gene. CDR3 length: 16 amino acids. The CDR3 here is CASSLGRGTSGDTQYF. The CDR3, as DNA: TGTGCCAGCAGCTTAGGGCGGGGGACCAGCGGAGATACGCAGTATTTT.

This chain connects TRBV18 to TRBJ2-3; 9 positions match TRBD1. Germline lookup yields CDR1 KGHSH and CDR2 LQKENI. The CDR3 sequence is 15 residues long. Unmatched junction bases numbered 0, after V lost 1 base and J lost 1 base. The CDR3 sequence is CASSPRQGGTDTQYF. CDR3 coding DNA: TGTGCCAGCTCACCACGACAGGGGGGCACAGATACGCAGTATTTT.

The chain carries TRBV7-8 and TRBJ2-1; D tentatively fits TRBD1 or TRBD2 (5 bases each). Trimming pared 3 bases from V and 6 bases from J, leaving 9 bases between. The germline V gene has CDR1 SGHVS and CDR2 FQNEAQ. This CDR3 spans 13 amino acids. In DNA form, the CDR3 reads TGTGCCAGCAGCTTCGCAGGGAGCAATGAGCAGTTCTTC. Translated, it gives CASSFAGSNEQFF.

The table lists this clone with a few counts. The rearrangement joins TRBV18 to TRBJ2-1; D is unclear. The CDR3 length is 11 residues. The germline gives CDR1 KGHSH, CDR2 LQKENI. V dropped 2 bases and J dropped 10 bases, with 6 bases sitting between them. CDR3 region: CASSPVEEQFF. The CDR3 bases are TGTGCCAGCTCACCAGTGGAGGAGCAGTTCTTC.

The chain carries TRBV5-4 and TRBJ2-1; no definite D call. Germline CDR1 reads SGHNT; CDR2 reads YYREEE (reference sequence). V was pared by 4 bases and J by 1 base, with 6 bases between. The CDR3 has 13 amino acids. CDR3 nucleotide sequence: TGTGCCAGCAGCCCGGTGTCCTACAATGAGCAGTTCTTC. Its protein product is CASSPVSYNEQFF.

The chain couples TRBV2 to TRBJ2-7; unclear D gene. There are 14 residues in the CDR3. Germline CDR1 is SNHLY and CDR2 is FYNNEI. Trimming stripped 4 bases from V and 2 bases from J, with 12 bases between. CDR3 residues: CASSGDRVAYEQYF. In DNA form, the CDR3 reads TGTGCCAGCAGTGGCGATAGGGTTGCCTACGAGCAGTACTTC. The full variable domain, completed using reference TRBV2 and TRBJ2-7, is EPEVTQTPSHQVTQMGQEVILRCVPISNHLYFYWYRQILGQKVEFLVSFYNNEISEKSEIFDDQFSVERPDGSNFTLKIRSTKLEDSAMYFCASSGDRVAYEQYFGPGTRLTVT.

The chain carries TRBV6-1 and TRBJ2-2; 10 nucleotides match TRBD1. Looked up from germline, CDR1 is MNHNS and CDR2 is SASEGT. Trimming cost V 5 bases and J 8 bases; bases outside gene matches: 8. CDR3 length: 15 residues. This CDR3 reads CASSPGQGSRGELFF. The CDR3 DNA is TGTGCCAGCAGTCCGGGACAGGGGAGCCGGGGGGAGCTGTTTTTT.

V is TRBV5-1 and J is TRBJ2-1; D call uncertain. Germline-derived CDR1 and CDR2 are SGHRS and YFSETQ. There are 15 residues in the CDR3. The V end was cut by 4 bases, the J end by 1 base, with 12 bases between. The CDR3 region is CASSPQPGSYNEQFF. CDR3 nucleotide sequence: TGCGCCAGCAGCCCGCAGCCGGGTTCCTACAATGAGCAGTTCTTC.

The chain couples TRBV29-1 to TRBJ2-5, with a weak D call TRBD2 (6 bases). CDR3 length: 13 residues. Germline CDR1 and CDR2: SQVTM and ANQGSEA. With 4 bases removed from V and 3 bases from J, the gap between germline ends came to 12 bases. The CDR3 spells CSVGSGGEETQYF. CDR3 sequence (DNA): TGCAGCGTTGGGTCAGGAGGGGAAGAGACCCAGTACTTC.

The table lists this clone with a few counts. This chain joins TRBV7-6 and TRBJ1-1; TRBD1 agrees at 8 bases. Germline V gene lookup returns CDR1 SGHVS and CDR2 FNYEAQ. This CDR3 has 15 residues. Losses at the gene ends were 5 bases for V and 2 bases for J; bases not matched to a gene: 7. CDR3 DNA sequence: TGTGCCAGCAGCCCTACCGGGACAGGTAACACTGAAGCTTTCTTT. As protein: CASSPTGTGNTEAFF.

This clone was picked up one time. The chain couples TRBV19 to TRBJ1-5, with 8 bases identical to TRBD1. Germline V gene sequence: CDR1 LNHDA, CDR2 SQIVND (reference sequence). The CDR3 loop spans 15 amino acids. V trimming: 6 bases; J trimming: 6 bases; junction bases outside the gene matches: 10. The CDR3 DNA reads as TGTGCCAGTAGCGTCGCAGGGGGCGCTATTCAGCCCCAGCATTTT. Its translation: CASSVAGGAIQPQHF.

This rearrangement joins TRBV6-5 to TRBJ2-7; no reliable D call. Trimming cost V 2 bases and J 3 bases, with 8 bases left between them. Germline assignment: CDR1 MNHEY and CDR2 SVGAGI. This CDR3 spans 13 amino acids. The DNA of the CDR3 is TGTGCCAGCAGTTACCGTCAGTTCTACGAGCAGTACTTC. As protein: CASSYRQFYEQYF.

The gene calls are TRBV10-3 and TRBJ2-1; 10 nucleotides match TRBD2. Germline lookup yields CDR1 ENHRY and CDR2 SYGVKD. The length of the CDR3 is 15 residues. Trimming removed 4 bases from V and 8 bases from J; junction bases left unmatched: 8. The CDR3 reads CAISGSGRAKDEQFF. As DNA, the CDR3 is TGTGCCATCAGTGGCAGCGGGAGGGCCAAGGATGAGCAGTTCTTC.

The sample holds a few counts of this clone. The chain uses TRBV28 and TRBJ1-2; TRBD1 matches 8 bases. V lost 4 bases, J lost 2 bases, and 3 bases stayed unmatched. Germline V gives CDR1 MDHEN, CDR2 SYDVKM. CDR3 length: 14 residues. The CDR3 loop reads CASSSQGANYGYTF. Here the CDR3 DNA reads TGTGCCAGCAGTTCTCAGGGGGCGAACTATGGCTACACCTTC.

The chain combines TRBV10-3 with TRBJ2-7, with TRBD2 matching over 7 bases. The CDR3 length is 14 residues. CDR1 ENHRY and CDR2 SYGVKD come from the germline V gene. Trimming at V came to 5 bases and at J to 2 bases, leaving 6 bases not matched to a gene. CDR3 in amino acids: CAISSGTITYEQYF. CDR3 coding DNA: TGTGCCATCAGTTCCGGGACTATCACCTACGAGCAGTACTTC.

The V gene is TRBV18, the J gene TRBJ2-7; D remains ambiguous. The CDR3 has 13 amino acids. Germline CDR1 KGHSH, CDR2 LQKENI. V lost 6 bases and J 6 bases, leaving 15 bases between the germline ends. CDR3 DNA sequence: TGTGCCAGCTCCTCGATCGGTGCCCTCGAGCAGTACTTC. Amino acids: CASSSIGALEQYF.

The rearrangement links TRBV9 to TRBJ2-1; a weak D match, TRBD2 (6 bases). Trimming removed 0 bases at V and 0 bases at J, with 13 bases between. Per germline, CDR1 SGDLS and CDR2 YYNGEE. The CDR3 length is 17 residues. The CDR3 bases are TGTGCCAGCAGCGTAGATTTTAGCGGTAGCTCCTACAATGAGCAGTTCTTC. Its translation: CASSVDFSGSSYNEQFF.

To note about this clone: This CDR3 is also generated by other DNA sequences in the sample. The chain employs TRBV29-1 and TRBJ2-5, with D unclear. Trimming removed 4 bases at V and 1 base at J, with 7 bases between. Germline V gene sequence: CDR1 SQVTM, CDR2 ANQGSEA. This CDR3 comprises 12 residues. CDR3 loop: CSVVGRQETQYF. The CDR3 nucleotides are TGCAGCGTTGTGGGTCGCCAAGAGACCCAGTACTTC. Complete variable domain (other parts from reference TRBV29-1 and TRBJ2-5): SAVISQKPSRDICQRGTSLTIQCQVDSQVTMMFWYRQQPGQSLTLIATANQGSEATYESGFVIDKFPISRPNLTFSTLTVSNMSPEDSSIYLCSVVGRQETQYFGPGTRLLVL.

The J gene is TRBJ2-1, the V gene TRBV9; TRBD2 is a possible D gene (5 bases). CDR1 is SGDLS, CDR2 YYNGEE, per germline. There are 14 residues in the CDR3. V lost 4 bases, J lost 3 bases, and 11 bases lay in between. As DNA, the CDR3 is TGTGCCAGCAGCCCCGACGGGGTCTACAATGAGCAGTTCTTC. Translation gives CASSPDGVYNEQFF.

The CDR3 sequence is CASSPTTSGNYNEQFF. As DNA, the CDR3 is TGCGCCAGCAGCCCCACGACTAGCGGAAACTACAATGAGCAGTTCTTC. V is TRBV5-1 and J is TRBJ2-1; 9 bases line up with TRBD2. CDR3 length: 16 residues. V shed 4 bases, J shed 3 bases, and the junction held 8 bases outside the gene matches. Germline CDR1 is SGHRS and CDR2 is YFSETQ.